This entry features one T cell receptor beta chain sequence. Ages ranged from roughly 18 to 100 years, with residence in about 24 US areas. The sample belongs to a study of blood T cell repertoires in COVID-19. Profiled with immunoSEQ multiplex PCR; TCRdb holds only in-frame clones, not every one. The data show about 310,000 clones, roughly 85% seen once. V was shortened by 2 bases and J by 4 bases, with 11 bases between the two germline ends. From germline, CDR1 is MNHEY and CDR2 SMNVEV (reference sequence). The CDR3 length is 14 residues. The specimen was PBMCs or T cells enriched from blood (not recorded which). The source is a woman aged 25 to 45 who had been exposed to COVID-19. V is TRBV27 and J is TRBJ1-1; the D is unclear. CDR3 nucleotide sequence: TGTGCCAGCAGTTTAAGTGGGCACTCCACTGAAGCTTTCTTT. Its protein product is CASSLSGHSTEAFF.